This TCR beta chain was recorded in a study of patients and donors after allogeneic stem cell transplantation. TCRdb recomputed calls from the RT-PCR reads with MiXCR, one row per CDR3 protein. The data show around 150,000 distinct CDR3 sequences, roughly two fifths seen once. The V end lost 2 bases, the J end lost 5 bases, and 9 bases lay between the germline ends. This CDR3 region has 13 residues. The TCR comes from a human donor who was either an allogeneic HSCT recipient or a stem cell or donor lymphocyte infusion donor (not recorded which). It is not recorded whose cells these are; they may come from a transplant donor. Material: blood, either unsorted or a sorted T cell fraction (not recorded which). V and J are TRBV12-3 or TRBV12-4 and TRBJ1-1, with TRBD1 as a possible D gene (5 bases). CDR3 protein: CASSLTEGTEAFF. The CDR3 DNA sequence: TGTGCCAGCAGTTTAACAGAGGGGACTGAAGCTTTCTTT.